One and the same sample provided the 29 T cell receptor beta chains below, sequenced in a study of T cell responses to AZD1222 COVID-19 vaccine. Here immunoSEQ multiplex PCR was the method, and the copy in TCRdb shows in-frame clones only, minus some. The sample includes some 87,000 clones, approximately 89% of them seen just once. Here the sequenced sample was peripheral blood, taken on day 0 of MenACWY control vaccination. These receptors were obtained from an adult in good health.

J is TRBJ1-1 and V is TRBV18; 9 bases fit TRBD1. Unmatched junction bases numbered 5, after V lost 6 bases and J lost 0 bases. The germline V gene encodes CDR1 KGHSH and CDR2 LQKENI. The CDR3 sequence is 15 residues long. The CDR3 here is CASSTDRGMNTEAFF. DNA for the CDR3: TGTGCCAGCTCTACGGACAGGGGTATGAACACTGAAGCTTTCTTT.

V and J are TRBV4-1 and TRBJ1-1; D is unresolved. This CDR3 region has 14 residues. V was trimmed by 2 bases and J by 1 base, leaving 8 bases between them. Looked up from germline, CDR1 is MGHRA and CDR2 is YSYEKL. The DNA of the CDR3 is TGCGCCAGCAGCCAACCTAGGGAGAACACTGAAGCTTTCTTT. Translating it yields CASSQPRENTEAFF.

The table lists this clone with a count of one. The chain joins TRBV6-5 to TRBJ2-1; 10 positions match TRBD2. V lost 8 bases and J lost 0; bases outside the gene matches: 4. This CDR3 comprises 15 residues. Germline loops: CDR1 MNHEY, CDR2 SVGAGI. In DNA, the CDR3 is TGTGCCAGCTTAACTAGCGGGGACTCCTACAATGAGCAGTTCTTC. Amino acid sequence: CASLTSGDSYNEQFF.

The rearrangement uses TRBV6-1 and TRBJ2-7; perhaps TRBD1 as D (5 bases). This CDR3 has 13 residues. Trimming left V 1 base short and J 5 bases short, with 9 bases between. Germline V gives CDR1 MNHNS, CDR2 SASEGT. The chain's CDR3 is CASSEVTAHEQYF. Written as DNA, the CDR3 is TGTGCCAGCAGTGAAGTGACAGCCCACGAGCAGTACTTC.

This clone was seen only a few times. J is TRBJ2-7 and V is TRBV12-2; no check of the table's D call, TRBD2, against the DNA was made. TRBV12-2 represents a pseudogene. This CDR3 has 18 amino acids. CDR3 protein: CASRLARTRSGTGYEQYF. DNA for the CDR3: TGTGCAAGTCGCTTAGCCAGGACCCGCTCAGGGACTGGCTACGAGCAGTACTTC.

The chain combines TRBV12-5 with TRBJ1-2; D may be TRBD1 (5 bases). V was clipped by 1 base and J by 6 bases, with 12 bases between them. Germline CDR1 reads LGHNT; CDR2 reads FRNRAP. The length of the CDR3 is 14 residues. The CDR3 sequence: CASGLGIGQDGYTF. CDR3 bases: TGTGCTAGTGGTTTGGGCATTGGACAAGATGGCTACACCTTC.

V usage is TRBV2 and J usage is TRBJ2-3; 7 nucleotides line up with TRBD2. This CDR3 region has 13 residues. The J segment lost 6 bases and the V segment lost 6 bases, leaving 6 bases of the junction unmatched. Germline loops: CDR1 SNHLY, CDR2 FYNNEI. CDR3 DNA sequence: TGTGCCAGCAGGGGCGGGGGAGTGGATACGCAGTATTTT. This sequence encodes CASRGGGVDTQYF.

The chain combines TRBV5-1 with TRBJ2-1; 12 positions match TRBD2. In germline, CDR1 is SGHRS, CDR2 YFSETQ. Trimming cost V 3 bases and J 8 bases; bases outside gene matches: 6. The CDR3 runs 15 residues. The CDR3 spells CASSSRTSGDDEQFF. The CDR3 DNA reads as TGCGCCAGCAGCTCAAGGACTAGCGGGGATGATGAGCAGTTCTTC.

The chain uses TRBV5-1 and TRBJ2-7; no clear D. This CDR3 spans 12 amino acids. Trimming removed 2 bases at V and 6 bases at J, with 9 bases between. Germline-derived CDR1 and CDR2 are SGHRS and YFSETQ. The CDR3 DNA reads TGCGCCAGCAGCTTCTCGACGGTCGAGCAGTACTTC. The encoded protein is CASSFSTVEQYF.

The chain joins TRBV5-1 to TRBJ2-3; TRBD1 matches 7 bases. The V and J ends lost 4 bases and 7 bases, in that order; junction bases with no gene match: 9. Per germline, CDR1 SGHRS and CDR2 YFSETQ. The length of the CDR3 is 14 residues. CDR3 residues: CASSRGGPLYTQYF. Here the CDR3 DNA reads TGCGCCAGCAGCCGAGGGGGCCCACTATATACGCAGTATTTT. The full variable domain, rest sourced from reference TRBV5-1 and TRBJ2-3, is KAGVTQTPRYLIKTRGQQVTLSCSPISGHRSVSWYQQTPGQGLQFLFEYFSETQRNKGNFPGRFSGRQFSNSRSEMNVSTLELGDSALYLCASSRGGPLYTQYFGPGTRLTVL.

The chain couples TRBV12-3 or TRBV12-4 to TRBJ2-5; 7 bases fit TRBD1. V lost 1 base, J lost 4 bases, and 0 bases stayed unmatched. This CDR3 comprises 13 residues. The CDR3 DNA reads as TGTGCCAGCAGTTTAGACAGGGGAGAGACCCAGTACTTC. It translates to CASSLDRGETQYF.

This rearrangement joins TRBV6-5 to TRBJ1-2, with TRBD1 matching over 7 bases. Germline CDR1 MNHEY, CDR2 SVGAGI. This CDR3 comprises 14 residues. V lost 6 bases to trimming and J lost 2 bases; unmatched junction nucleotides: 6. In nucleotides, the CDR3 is TGTGCCAGCAGCCGCCTGACAGGGAACTATGGCTACACCTTC. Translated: CASSRLTGNYGYTF.

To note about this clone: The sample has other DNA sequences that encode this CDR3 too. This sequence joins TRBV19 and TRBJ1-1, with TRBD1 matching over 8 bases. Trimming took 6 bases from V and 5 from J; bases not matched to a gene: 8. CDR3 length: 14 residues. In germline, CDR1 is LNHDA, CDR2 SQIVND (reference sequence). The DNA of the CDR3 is TGTGCCAGTAGCATCGACAGGGGTGGGACTGAAGCTTTCTTT. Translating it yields CASSIDRGGTEAFF.

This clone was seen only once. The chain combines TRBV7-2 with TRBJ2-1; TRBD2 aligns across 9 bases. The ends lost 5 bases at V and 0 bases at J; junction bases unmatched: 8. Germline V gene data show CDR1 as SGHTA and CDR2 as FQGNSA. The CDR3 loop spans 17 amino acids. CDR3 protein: CASSPFERGASYNEQFF. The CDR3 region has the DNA TGTGCCAGCAGCCCATTTGAGCGGGGGGCCTCCTACAATGAGCAGTTCTTC.

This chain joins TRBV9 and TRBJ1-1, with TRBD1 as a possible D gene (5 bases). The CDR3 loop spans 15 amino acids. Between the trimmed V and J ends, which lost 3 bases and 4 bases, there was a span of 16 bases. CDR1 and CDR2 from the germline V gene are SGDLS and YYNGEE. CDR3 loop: CASSAALGGGTEAFF. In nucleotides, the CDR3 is TGTGCCAGCAGCGCCGCGCTGGGTGGGGGCACTGAAGCTTTCTTT.

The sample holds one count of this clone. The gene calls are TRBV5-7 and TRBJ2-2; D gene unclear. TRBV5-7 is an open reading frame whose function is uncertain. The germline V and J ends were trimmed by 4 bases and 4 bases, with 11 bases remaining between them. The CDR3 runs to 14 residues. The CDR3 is CASSRQGCTGELFF. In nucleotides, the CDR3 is TGTGCCAGCAGCCGACAAGGTTGCACCGGGGAGCTGTTTTTT.

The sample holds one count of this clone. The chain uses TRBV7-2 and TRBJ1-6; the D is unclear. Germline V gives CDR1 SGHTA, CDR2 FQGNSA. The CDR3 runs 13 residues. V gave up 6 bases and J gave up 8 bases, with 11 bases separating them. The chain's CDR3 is CASSGQVDSPLHF. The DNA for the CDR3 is TGTGCCAGCAGTGGTCAGGTCGATTCACCCCTCCACTTT.

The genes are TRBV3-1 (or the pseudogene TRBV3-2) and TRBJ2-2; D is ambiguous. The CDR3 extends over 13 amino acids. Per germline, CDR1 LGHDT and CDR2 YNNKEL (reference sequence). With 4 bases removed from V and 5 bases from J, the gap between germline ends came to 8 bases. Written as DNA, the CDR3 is TGTGCCAGCAGCCGCTCCCTAACCGGGGAGCTGTTTTTT. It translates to CASSRSLTGELFF.

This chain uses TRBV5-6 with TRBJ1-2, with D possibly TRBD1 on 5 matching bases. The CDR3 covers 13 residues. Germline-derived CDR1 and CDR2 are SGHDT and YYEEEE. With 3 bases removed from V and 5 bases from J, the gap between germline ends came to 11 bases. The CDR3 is CASSWERGYGYTF. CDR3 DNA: TGTGCCAGCAGCTGGGAGAGGGGATATGGCTACACCTTC.

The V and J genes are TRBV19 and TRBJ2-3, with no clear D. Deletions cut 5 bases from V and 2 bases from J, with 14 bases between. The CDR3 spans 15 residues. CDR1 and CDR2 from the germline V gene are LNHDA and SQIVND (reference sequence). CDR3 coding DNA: TGTGCCAGTAGTGTCGCCACGAACCCCACAGATACGCAGTATTTT. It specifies CASSVATNPTDTQYF.

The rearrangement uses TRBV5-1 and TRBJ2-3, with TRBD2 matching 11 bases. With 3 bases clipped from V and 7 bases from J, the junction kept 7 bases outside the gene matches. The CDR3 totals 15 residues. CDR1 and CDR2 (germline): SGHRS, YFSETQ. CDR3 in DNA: TGCGCCAGCAGCTGGGGGGCTAGCGGGAGGAATACGCAGTATTTT. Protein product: CASSWGASGRNTQYF.

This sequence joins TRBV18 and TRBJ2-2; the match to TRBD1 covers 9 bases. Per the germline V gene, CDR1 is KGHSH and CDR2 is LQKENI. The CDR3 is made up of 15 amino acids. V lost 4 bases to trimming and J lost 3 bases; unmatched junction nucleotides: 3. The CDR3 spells CASSRGQGYTGELFF. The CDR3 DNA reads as TGTGCCAGCTCACGGGGACAGGGTTACACCGGGGAGCTGTTTTTT.

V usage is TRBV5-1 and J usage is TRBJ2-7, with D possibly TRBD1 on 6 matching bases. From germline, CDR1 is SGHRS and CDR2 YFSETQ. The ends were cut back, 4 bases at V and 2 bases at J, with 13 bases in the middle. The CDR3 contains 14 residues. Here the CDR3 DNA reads TGCGCCAGCAGCCTCACTGCAGGGGCCTACGAGCAGTACTTC. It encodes CASSLTAGAYEQYF.

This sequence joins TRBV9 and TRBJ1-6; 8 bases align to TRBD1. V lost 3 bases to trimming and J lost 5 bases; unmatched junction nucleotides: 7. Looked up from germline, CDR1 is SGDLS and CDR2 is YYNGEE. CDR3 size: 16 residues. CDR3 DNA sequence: TGTGCCAGCAGCGCTCAGGGGGCTTCCCATAATTCACCCCTCCACTTT. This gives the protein CASSAQGASHNSPLHF.

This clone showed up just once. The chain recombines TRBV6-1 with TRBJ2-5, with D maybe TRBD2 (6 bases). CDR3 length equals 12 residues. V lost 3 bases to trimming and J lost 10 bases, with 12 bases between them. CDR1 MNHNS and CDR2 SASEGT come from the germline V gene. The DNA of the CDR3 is TGTGCCAGCAGTGACAATGGGCGGGACCAGTACTTC. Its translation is CASSDNGRDQYF.

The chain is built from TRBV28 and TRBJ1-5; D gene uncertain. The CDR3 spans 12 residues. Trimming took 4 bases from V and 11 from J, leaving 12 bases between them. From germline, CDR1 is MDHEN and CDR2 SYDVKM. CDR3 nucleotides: TGTGCCAGCAGTTCCAACTACGAGGCCCAGCATTTT. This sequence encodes CASSSNYEAQHF. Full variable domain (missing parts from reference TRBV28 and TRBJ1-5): DVKVTQSSRYLVKRTGEKVFLECVQDMDHENMFWYRQDPGLGLRLIYFSYDVKMKEKGDIPEGYSVSREKKERFSLILESASTNQTSMYLCASSSNYEAQHFGDGTRLSIL.

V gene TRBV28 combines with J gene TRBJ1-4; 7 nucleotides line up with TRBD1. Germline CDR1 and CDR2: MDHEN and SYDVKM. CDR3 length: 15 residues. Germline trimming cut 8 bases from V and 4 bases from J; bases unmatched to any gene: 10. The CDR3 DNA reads TGTGCCAGCTCCAGGGTGGGACAGTTTAATGAAAAACTGTTTTTT. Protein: CASSRVGQFNEKLFF.

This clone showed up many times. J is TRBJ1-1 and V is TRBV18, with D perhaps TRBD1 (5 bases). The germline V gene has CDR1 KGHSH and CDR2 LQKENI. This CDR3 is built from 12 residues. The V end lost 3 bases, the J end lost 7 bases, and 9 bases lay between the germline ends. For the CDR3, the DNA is TGTGCCAGCTCACCGGGGGGGAATGAAGCTTTCTTT. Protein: CASSPGGNEAFF.

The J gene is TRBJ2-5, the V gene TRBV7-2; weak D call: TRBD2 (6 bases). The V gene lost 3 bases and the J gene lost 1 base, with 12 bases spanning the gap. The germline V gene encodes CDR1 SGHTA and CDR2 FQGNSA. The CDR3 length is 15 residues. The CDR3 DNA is TGTGCCAGCAGCTTGCGGTCCGGGAGCCAAGAGACCCAGTACTTC. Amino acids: CASSLRSGSQETQYF. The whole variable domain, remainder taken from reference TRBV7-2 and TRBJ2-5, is GAGVSQSPSNKVTEKGKDVELRCDPISGHTALYWYRQSLGQGLEFLIYFQGNSAPDKSGLPSDRFSAERTGGSVSTLTIQRTQQEDSAVYLCASSLRSGSQETQYFGPGTRLLVL.